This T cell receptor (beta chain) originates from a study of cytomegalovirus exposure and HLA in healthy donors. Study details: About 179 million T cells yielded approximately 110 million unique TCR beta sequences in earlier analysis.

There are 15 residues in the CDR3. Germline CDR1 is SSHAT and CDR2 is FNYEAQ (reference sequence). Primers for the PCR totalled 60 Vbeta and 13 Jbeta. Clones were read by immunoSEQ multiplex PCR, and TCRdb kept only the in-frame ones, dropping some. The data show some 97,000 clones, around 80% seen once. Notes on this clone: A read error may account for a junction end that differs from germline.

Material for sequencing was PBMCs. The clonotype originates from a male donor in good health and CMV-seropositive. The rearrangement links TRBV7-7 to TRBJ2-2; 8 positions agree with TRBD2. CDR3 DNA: TGTGCTAGCAGCCCCTCAGCGGGGGCGCCCGGGGAGCTGTTTTTT. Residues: CASSPSAGAPGELFF.